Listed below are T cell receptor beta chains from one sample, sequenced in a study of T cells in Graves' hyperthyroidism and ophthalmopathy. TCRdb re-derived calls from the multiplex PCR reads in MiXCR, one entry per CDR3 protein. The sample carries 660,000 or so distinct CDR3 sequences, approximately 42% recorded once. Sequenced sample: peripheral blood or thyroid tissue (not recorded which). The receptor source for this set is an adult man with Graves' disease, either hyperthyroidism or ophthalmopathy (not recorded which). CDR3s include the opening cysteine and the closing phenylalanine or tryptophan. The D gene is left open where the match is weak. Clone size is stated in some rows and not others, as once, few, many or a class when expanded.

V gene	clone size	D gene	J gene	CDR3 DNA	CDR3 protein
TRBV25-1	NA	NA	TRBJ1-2	TGTGCCAGCAGTGAATATGCAGGACCGGGAGCAGATGGCTACACCTTC	CASSEYAGPGADGYTF
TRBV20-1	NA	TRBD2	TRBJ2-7	TGCAGTGCCGAGGGACTAGCAGGCTACGAGCAGTACTTC	CSAEGLAGYEQYF
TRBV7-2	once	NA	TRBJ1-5	TGTGCCAGCACTCTCGGTACTAGCCATCAGCCCCAGCATTTT	CASTLGTSHQPQHF
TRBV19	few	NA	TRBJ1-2	TGTGCCAGTAGTATCTGGGGGCTGGGCGGCTACACCTTC	CASSIWGLGGYTF
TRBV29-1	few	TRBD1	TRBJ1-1	TGCAGCGTAAAGACCGGGACAGGAACCAGGAACACTGAAGCTTTCTTT	CSVKTGTGTRNTEAFF
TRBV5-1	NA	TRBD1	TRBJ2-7	TGCGCCAGCAGCTTGGAGGGACAGGTCACCTACGAGCAGTACTTC	CASSLEGQVTYEQYF
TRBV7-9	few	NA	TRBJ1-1	TGTGCCAGCAGCTCGAGCAGGAGCGTCGGAGCTTTCTTT	CASSSSRSVGAFF
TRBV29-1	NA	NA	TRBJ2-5	TGCAGCAGTGAAGAGCAGTGGGAGACCCAGTACTTC	CSSEEQWETQYF
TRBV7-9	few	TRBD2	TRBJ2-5	TGTGCCAGCAGTCCTCCCTCCCCTAGCGGGGGGACAGAGACCCAGTACTTC	CASSPPSPSGGTETQYF
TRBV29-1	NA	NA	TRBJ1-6	TGCAGCTTAGCGTCGGGGGTCAATTCACCCCTCCACTTT	CSLASGVNSPLHF
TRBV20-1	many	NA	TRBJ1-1	TGCAGTGCTAGAAGGCAGGTCGACACTGAAGCTTTCTTT	CSARRQVDTEAFF
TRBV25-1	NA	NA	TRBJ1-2	TGTGCCAGCAGATTCACAGGGAACAGGAGGAACTATGGCTACACCTTC	CASRFTGNRRNYGYTF
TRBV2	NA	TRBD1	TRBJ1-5	TGTGCCAGCAGTGCGGGACAGGGCCCGCCCCAGCATTTT	CASSAGQGPPQHF
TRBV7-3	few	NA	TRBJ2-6	TGTGCCAGCAGCTCTTGGGGGGGGGCTGAGGGGGCCAACGTCCTGACTTTC	CASSSWGGAEGANVLTF
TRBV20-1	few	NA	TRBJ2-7	TGCAGTGCTAGAGGGGCAGGGCGACGGGAGCAGTACTTC	CSARGAGRREQYF
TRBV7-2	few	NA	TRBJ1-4	TGTGCCAGCAGCTTAGTAATCCCCGAGGGAAAACTGTTTTTT	CASSLVIPEGKLFF
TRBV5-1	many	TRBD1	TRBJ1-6	TGCGCCAGCAGCTTGGACAGGGGTCGTAATTCACCCCTCCACTTT	CASSLDRGRNSPLHF